This T cell receptor (beta chain) was identified in a study of blood T cells in healthy people across ages. Study-level results: From one million sequenced T cells, diversity estimates were lower bounds. Leaving the PBMCs unsorted stopped any conclusive comparison of naive versus antigen-experienced cells.

The sample holds many counts of this clonotype. The antigen remains undetermined. Then a second PCR, running about 6 to 11 cycles, was carried out with a sample-barcoded 5' primer and a J-beta primer mix. Using its own MiXCR run on the 5' RACE reads, TCRdb lists one record per CDR3 protein. The sample records under 2,000,000 distinct CDR3 sequences, around half being singletons. Every donor provided roughly 9.1 milliliters of peripheral blood. They isolated at least 6.5 million PBMCs from each sample. Sequenced: blood. The receptor was isolated from a woman aged 35 to 49 in good health.

The CDR3 bases are TGTGCCAGCAGTTCACCCGGGACTAGCGGAACAGATACGCAGTATTTT. It encodes CASSSPGTSGTDTQYF. The chain combines TRBV27 with TRBJ2-3, with 11 bases lining up with TRBD2. The CDR3 extends over 16 amino acids. The V gene end was trimmed by 4 bases and the J gene end by 3 bases; junction bases not matched to a gene: 6. Germline CDR1 MNHEY, CDR2 SMNVEV (reference sequence).